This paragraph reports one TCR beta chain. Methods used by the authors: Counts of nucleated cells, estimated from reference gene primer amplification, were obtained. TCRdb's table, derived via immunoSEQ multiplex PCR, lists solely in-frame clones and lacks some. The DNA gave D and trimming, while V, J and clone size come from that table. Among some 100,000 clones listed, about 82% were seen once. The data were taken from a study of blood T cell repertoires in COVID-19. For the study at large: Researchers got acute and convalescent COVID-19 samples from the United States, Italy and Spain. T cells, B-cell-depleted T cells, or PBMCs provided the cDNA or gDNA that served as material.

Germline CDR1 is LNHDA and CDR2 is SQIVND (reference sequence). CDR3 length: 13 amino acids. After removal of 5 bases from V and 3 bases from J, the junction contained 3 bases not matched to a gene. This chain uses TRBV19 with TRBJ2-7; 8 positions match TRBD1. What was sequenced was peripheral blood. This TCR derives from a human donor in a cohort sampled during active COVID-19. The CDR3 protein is CASSFGQGYEQYF. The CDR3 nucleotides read TGTGCCAGTAGTTTCGGACAGGGCTACGAGCAGTACTTC.